The sample holds a few counts of the clone carrying this T cell receptor (beta chain). Using immunoSEQ multiplex PCR, the repertoire was profiled, and TCRdb retains in-frame clones only, with some absent. Here the sample spans about 61,000 clones, 85% to 90% being singletons. The germline CDR1 and CDR2 sequences are MNHEY and SMNVEV (reference sequence). The CDR3 length is 14 residues. V lost 6 bases, J lost 9 bases, and 8 bases stayed unmatched. The sample comes from a study of T cell changes during pregnancy in multiple sclerosis. V usage is TRBV27 and J usage is TRBJ1-6; 7 bases are shared with TRBD1. Here the sequenced sample was peripheral blood, taken in the first trimester of pregnancy. This receptor was taken from a female donor in good health, enrolled as a control in a pregnancy study. CDR3 DNA sequence: TGTGCCAGCAGAGACAGGGTAAGAGGTTCACCCCTCCACTTT. Its translation is CASRDRVRGSPLHF.